This T cell receptor beta chain was documented in a study of T cell responses to AZD1222 COVID-19 vaccine. This CDR3 comprises 15 residues. Between the trimmed V and J ends, which lost 5 bases and 4 bases, there was a span of 15 bases. The V gene's germline CDR1 is MNHEY and CDR2 SVGEGT. Findings of the study overall: The number of AZD1222 recipients seropositive at baseline was only five or six. Spike-specific TCR breadth and depth rose after two AZD1222 doses. Donors, mostly white British, included more females; clonal diversity was possibly underestimated.

Worth noting for this clone: Its specificity is unknown.

Here immunoSEQ multiplex PCR was the method, and the copy in TCRdb shows in-frame clones only, minus some. The repertoire holds 45,000 or so clones, with roughly 90% as singletons. The chain uses TRBV6-2 or TRBV6-3 and TRBJ1-5, with a tentative D call TRBD1 (5 bases). The starting material was peripheral blood, obtained 28 days after the second AZD1222 dose. This receptor was identified in an adult who received the AZD1222 COVID-19 vaccine. The CDR3 loop is CASSRGNRENQPQHF. The DNA of the CDR3 is TGTGCCAGCAGTCGGGGGAACCGCGAAAATCAGCCCCAGCATTTT.